The rows below give T cell receptor beta chains drawn from one sample of a study of T cell changes during pregnancy in multiple sclerosis. Sequencing used immunoSEQ multiplex PCR; TCRdb keeps in-frame clones, though not all of them. The sample comprises roughly 93,000 clones, almost 95% of which are singletons, and 2% to 2.5% rests with the top ten. The sample was peripheral blood, taken after pregnancy. The receptor set was obtained from a female donor with multiple sclerosis, enrolled in a pregnancy study. CDR3s include the opening cysteine and the closing phenylalanine or tryptophan. Fields, in order: V gene, J gene, CDR3 protein.

TRBV4-2,TRBJ1-2,CASSHLRRGNYGYTF
TRBV19,TRBJ2-4,CASSITGQSNIQYF
TRBV2,TRBJ2-2,CASSVRGWPNTGELFF
TRBV19,TRBJ2-1,CASSLAGSSYNEQFF
TRBV5-8,TRBJ1-2,CASSLRDRENYGYTF
TRBV6-1,TRBJ1-2,CASSEASGTGLGVGYGYTF
TRBV19,TRBJ2-7,CASSKTGISYEQYF
TRBV7-9,TRBJ1-1,CASSLVRPADRPRGTEAFF
TRBV7-7,TRBJ2-5,CASSPRTARVETQYF
TRBV27,TRBJ2-7,CASSLGGSSYEQYF
TRBV7-8,TRBJ2-5,CASSREQETQYF
TRBV25-1,TRBJ2-7,CASGPRGVPPYEQYF
TRBV4-2,TRBJ2-1,CASSQRLAGGREQFF
TRBV19,TRBJ1-3,CASQGLGNTIYF
TRBV7-7,TRBJ2-2,CASSPGLAGVGAGELFF
TRBV9,TRBJ2-7,CASSVGSGGPYEQYF
TRBV19,TRBJ2-7,CASSGRGYEQYF
TRBV5-4,TRBJ2-1,CASTILTGDDEQFF
TRBV4-2,TRBJ1-1,CASSQAERGGTEAFF
TRBV19,TRBJ2-2,CASSTGTSEPGELFF
TRBV11-2,TRBJ2-7,CASSLLPGTYEQYF
TRBV9,TRBJ2-1,CASSESGGREDEQFF
TRBV11-1,TRBJ2-1,CASSLGREGFDNEQFF
TRBV5-4,TRBJ2-5,CASSLALSGLRETQYF
TRBV6-5,TRBJ1-5,CASRGGDQPQHF
TRBV30,TRBJ2-2,CAFLLGTVTGELFF
TRBV15,TRBJ2-2,CATSRDLTTGELFF
TRBV18,TRBJ2-5,CASSPLSGRGGETQYF
TRBV19,TRBJ2-7,CASSAPGTPDAYEQYF
TRBV9,TRBJ1-1,CASSVATTGSGDTEAFF
TRBV2,TRBJ1-4,CASRLGDSTFATNEKLFF
TRBV7-9,TRBJ1-5,CASSLAPNQPQHF
TRBV5-1,TRBJ2-7,CASSLVSGSSYEQYF
TRBV5-1,TRBJ2-5,CASSSSTLAGSLETQYF
TRBV5-6,TRBJ1-1,CASSLGHKNTEAFF
TRBV7-8,TRBJ2-3,CASSSGLVAGGVYF
TRBV7-9,TRBJ1-3,CASSEQGGTSSGNTIYF